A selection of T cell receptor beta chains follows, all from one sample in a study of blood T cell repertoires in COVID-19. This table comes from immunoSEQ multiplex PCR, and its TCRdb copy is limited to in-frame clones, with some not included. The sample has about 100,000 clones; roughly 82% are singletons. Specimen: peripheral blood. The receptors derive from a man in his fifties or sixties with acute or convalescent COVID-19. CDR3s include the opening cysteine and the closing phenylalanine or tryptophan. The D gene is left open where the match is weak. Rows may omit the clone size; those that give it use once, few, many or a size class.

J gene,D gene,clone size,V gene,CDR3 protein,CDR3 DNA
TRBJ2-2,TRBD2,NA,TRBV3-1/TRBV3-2,CASSPRPGLTTGELFF,TGTGCCAGCAGCCCCAGACCGGGACTAACTACCGGGGAGCTGTTTTTT
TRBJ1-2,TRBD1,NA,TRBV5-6,CASRGTGGPVGYTF,TGTGCCAGCAGAGGGACAGGGGGACCGGTTGGCTACACCTTC
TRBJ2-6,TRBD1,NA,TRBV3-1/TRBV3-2,CASSQRQGARSLSGANVLTF,TGTGCCAGCAGCCAGAGGCAGGGGGCCAGATCGCTCTCTGGGGCCAACGTCCTGACTTTC
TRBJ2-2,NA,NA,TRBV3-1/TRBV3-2,CASSQGGSGELFF,TGTGCCAGCAGCCAAGGGGGCTCCGGGGAGCTGTTTTTT
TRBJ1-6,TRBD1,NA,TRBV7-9,CASRGQGTLNSPLHF,TGTGCCAGCAGGGGACAGGGAACTCTGAATTCACCCCTCCACTTT
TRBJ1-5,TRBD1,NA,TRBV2,CASTTSDRGMRNQPQHF,TGTGCCAGCACTACCTCGGACAGGGGTATGAGGAATCAGCCCCAGCATTTT
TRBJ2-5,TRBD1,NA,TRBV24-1,CATSDRTGTETQYF,TGTGCCACCAGTGATAGGACAGGGACAGAGACCCAGTACTTC
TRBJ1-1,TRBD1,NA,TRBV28,CASSLLGQGVRMNTEAFF,TGTGCCAGCAGTTTATTGGGACAGGGGGTCAGGATGAACACTGAAGCTTTCTTT
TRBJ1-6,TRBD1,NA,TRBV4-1,CASSQEEGQGSALHF,TGCGCCAGCAGCCAAGAAGAGGGACAGGGGTCTGCCCTCCACTTT
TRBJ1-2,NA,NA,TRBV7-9,CASSTTGVGYGYTF,TGTGCCAGCAGCACGACAGGTGTCGGCTATGGCTACACCTTC
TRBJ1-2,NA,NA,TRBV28,CASSLLDMDGYTF,TGTGCCAGCAGTTTATTAGACATGGATGGCTACACCTTC
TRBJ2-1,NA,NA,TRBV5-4,CASSLLAPNEQFF,TGTGCCAGCAGCTTACTAGCCCCCAATGAGCAGTTCTTC
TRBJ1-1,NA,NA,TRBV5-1,CASSTQAGRTEAFF,TGCGCCAGCAGCACCCAGGCCGGTCGGACTGAAGCTTTCTTT
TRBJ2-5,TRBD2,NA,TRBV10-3,CAISGEGETQYF,TGTGCCATCAGCGGGGAGGGGGAGACCCAGTACTTC
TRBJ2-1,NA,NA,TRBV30,CAWRGAGSYNEQFF,TGTGCCTGGAGAGGGGCTGGGTCCTACAATGAGCAGTTCTTC
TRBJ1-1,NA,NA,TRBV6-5,CASSYGQNTEAFF,TGTGCCAGCAGTTACGGGCAGAACACTGAAGCTTTCTTT
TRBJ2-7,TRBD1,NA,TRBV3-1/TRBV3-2,CASSSYRAGQGGLEQYF,TGTGCCAGCAGCTCATACAGAGCGGGACAGGGGGGTCTGGAGCAGTACTTC
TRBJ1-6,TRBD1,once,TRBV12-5,CASATGTGGNSPLHF,TGTGCTAGTGCCACCGGGACAGGGGGTAATTCACCCCTCCACTTT
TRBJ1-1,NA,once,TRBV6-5,CASTSGHLNTEAFF,TGTGCCAGCACCTCGGGACACTTGAACACTGAAGCTTTCTTT
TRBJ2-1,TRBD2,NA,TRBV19,CASSIISGSLYNEQFF,TGTGCCAGTAGTATTATTAGCGGGAGTCTTTACAATGAGCAGTTCTTC
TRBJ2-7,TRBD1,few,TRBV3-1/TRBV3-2,CASSSQQGLSYEQYF,TGTGCCAGCAGCTCCCAACAGGGGCTGTCCTACGAGCAGTACTTC
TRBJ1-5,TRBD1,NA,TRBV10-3,CAISEDRAQPQHF,TGTGCCATCAGTGAGGACAGGGCTCAGCCCCAGCATTTT
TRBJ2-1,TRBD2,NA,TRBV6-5,CASRVGGSGEEQFF,TGTGCCAGCAGAGTCGGGGGGTCGGGGGAGGAGCAGTTCTTC
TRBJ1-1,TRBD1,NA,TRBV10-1,CASRRDRVNTEAFF,TGCGCCAGCAGACGCGACAGGGTGAACACTGAAGCTTTCTTT
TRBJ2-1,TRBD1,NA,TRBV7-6,CASSWDRGNNEQFF,TGTGCCAGCAGCTGGGACAGGGGAAACAATGAGCAGTTCTTC
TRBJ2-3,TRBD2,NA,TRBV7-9,CASSFGGGTDTQYF,TGTGCCAGCAGCTTCGGGGGGGGCACAGATACGCAGTATTTT
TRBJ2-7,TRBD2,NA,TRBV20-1,CSASGGSSSYEQYF,TGCAGTGCTAGTGGCGGGAGTTCGAGCTACGAGCAGTACTTC
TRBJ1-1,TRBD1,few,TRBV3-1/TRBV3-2,CASRGQGYTEAFF,TGTGCCAGCAGGGGACAGGGTTACACTGAAGCTTTCTTT
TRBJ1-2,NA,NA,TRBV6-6,CASSYSARPQGYGYTF,TGTGCCAGCAGTTACTCGGCTCGACCCCAGGGCTATGGCTACACCTTC
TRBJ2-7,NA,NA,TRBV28,CASSLGSVYEQYF,TGTGCCAGCAGTTTGGGGAGCGTCTACGAGCAGTACTTC
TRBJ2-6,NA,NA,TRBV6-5,CASSSGSGANVLTF,TGTGCCAGCTCCAGCGGAAGTGGGGCCAACGTCCTGACTTTC